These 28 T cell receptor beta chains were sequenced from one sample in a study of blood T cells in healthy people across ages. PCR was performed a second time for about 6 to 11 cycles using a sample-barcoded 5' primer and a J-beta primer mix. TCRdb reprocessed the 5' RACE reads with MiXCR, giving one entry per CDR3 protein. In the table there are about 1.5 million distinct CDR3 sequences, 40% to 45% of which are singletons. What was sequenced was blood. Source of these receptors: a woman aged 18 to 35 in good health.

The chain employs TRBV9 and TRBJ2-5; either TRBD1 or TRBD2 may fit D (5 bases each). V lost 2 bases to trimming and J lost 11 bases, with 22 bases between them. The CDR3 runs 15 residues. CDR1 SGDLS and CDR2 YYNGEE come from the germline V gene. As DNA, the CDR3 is TGTGCCAGCAGCGTCCGAGGGGTCTCCTACAATGAGCAGTACTTC. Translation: CASSVRGVSYNEQYF. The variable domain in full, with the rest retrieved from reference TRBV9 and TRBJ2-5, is DSGVTQTPKHLITATGQRVTLRCSPRSGDLSVYWYQQSLDQGLQFLIQYYNGEERAKGNILERFSAQQFPDLHSELNLSSLELGDSALYFCASSVRGVSYNEQYFGPGTRLLVL.

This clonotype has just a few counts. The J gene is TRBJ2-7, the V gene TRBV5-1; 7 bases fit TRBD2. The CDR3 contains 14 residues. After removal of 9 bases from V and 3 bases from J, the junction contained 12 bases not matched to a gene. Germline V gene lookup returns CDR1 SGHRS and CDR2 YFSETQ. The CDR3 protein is CAMPSRGVHYEQYF. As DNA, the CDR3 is TGCGCCATGCCGTCCCGGGGGGTTCACTACGAGCAGTACTTC.

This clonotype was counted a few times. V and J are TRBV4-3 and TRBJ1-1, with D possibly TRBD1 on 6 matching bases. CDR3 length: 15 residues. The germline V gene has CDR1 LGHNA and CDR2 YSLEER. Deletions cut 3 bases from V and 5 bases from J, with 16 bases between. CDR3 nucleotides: TGCGCCAGCAGCCAGGACACTCAAGGGGGTACTGAAGCTTTCTTT. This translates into CASSQDTQGGTEAFF.

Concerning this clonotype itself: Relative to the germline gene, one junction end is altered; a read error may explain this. This chain's CDR3 is CAGRISGTGQDTQYF. The CDR3 DNA sequence: TGTGCCGGCAGAATATCCGGGACAGGGCAAGATACGCAGTATTTT. This chain connects TRBV6-2 or TRBV6-3 to TRBJ2-3; TRBD1 matches at 9 bases. The CDR3 runs 15 residues. Germline lookup yields CDR1 MNHEY and CDR2 SVGEGT.

CDR3 sequence reads: CASSLPPAHEQYF. In nucleotides, the CDR3 is TGTGCCAGCAGCTTACCGCCGGCCCACGAGCAGTACTTC. The V and J genes are TRBV7-6 and TRBJ2-7; D ambiguous. The CDR3 covers 13 residues. Germline-derived CDR1 and CDR2 are SGHVS and FNYEAQ. The V end lost 2 bases, the J end lost 5 bases, and 10 bases lay between the germline ends.

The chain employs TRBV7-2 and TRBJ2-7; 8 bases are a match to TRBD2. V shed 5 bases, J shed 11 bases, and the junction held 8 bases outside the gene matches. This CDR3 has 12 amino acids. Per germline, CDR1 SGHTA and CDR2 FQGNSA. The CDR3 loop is CASSLSGSVEYF. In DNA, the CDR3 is TGTGCCAGCAGCCTGAGCGGGAGTGTGGAGTACTTC.

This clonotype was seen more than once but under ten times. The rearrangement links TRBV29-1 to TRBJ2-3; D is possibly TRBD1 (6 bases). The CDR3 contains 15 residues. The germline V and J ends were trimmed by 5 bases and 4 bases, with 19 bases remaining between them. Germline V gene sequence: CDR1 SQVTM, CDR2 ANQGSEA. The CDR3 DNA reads TGCAGCGTTATCGGGACACCACTTCTCCCAGATACGCAGTATTTT. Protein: CSVIGTPLLPDTQYF.

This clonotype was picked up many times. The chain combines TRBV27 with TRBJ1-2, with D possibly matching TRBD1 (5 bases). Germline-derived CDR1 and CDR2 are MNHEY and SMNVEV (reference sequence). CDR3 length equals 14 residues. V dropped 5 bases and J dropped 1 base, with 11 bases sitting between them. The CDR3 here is CASSRDSVNYGYTF. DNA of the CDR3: TGTGCCAGCAGTCGAGACAGTGTTAACTATGGCTACACCTTC.

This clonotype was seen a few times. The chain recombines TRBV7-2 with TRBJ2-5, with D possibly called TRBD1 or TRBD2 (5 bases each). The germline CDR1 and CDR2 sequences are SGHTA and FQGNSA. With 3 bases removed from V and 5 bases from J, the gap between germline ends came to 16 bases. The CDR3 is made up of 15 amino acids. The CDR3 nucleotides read TGTGCCAGCAGCTTTAATATCGGGGCCAACGAGACCCAGTACTTC. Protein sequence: CASSFNIGANETQYF. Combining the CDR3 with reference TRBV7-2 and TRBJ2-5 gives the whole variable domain GAGVSQSPSNKVTEKGKDVELRCDPISGHTALYWYRQSLGQGLEFLIYFQGNSAPDKSGLPSDRFSAERTGGSVSTLTIQRTQQEDSAVYLCASSFNIGANETQYFGPGTRLLVL.

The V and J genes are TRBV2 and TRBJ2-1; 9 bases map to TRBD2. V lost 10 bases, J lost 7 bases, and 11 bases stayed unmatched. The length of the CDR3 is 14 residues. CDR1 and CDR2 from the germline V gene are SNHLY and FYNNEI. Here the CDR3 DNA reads TGTGCCACCCTGTCTAGCGGGATGAAAAATGAGCAGTTCTTC. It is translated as CATLSSGMKNEQFF.

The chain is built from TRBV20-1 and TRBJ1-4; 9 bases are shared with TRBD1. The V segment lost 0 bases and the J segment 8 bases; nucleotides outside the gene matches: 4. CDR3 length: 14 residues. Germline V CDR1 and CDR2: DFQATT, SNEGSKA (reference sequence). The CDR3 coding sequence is TGCAGTGCTAGAGAGGGACAGGGAGCAGAAAAACTGTTTTTT. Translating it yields CSAREGQGAEKLFF.

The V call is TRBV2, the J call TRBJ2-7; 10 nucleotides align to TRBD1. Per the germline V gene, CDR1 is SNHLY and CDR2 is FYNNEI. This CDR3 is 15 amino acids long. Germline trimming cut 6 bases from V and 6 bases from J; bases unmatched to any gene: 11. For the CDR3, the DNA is TGTGCCAGCAGGAGGTTGGGGACAGGGGCTTTCGAGCAGTACTTC. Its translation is CASRRLGTGAFEQYF.

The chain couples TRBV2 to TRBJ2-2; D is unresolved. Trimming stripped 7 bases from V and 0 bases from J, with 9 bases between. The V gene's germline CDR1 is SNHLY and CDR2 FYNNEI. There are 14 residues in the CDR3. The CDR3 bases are TGTGCCAGCACCAGATACGCGAACACCGGGGAGCTGTTTTTT. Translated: CASTRYANTGELFF.

The CDR3 region is CASSLTGGARGSPLHF. CDR3 in DNA: TGTGCCAGCAGCTTAACAGGGGGGGCCCGTGGTTCACCCCTCCACTTT. This chain joins TRBV7-3 and TRBJ1-6, with D possibly being TRBD1 (6 bases). The CDR3 is 16 amino acids. Germline assignment: CDR1 SGHTA and CDR2 FQGTGA. V lost 0 bases and J lost 9, with 15 bases in between.

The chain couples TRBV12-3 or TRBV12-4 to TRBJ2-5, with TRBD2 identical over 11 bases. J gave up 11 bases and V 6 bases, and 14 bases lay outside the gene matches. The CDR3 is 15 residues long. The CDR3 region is CASRLRLAGSNEQYF. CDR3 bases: TGTGCCAGCAGACTTCGACTAGCGGGGAGCAATGAGCAGTACTTC.

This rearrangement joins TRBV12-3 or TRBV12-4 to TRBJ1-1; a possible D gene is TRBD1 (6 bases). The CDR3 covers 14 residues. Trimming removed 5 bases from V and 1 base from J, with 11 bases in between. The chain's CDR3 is CASSTTGGNTEAFF. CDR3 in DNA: TGTGCCAGCAGTACGACAGGAGGGAACACTGAAGCTTTCTTT.

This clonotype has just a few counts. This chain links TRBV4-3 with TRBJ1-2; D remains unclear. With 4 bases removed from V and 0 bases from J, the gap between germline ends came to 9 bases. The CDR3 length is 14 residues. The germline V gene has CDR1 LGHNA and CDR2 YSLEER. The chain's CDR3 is CASSPQISNYGYTF. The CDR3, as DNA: TGCGCCAGCAGCCCACAGATTTCTAACTATGGCTACACCTTC.

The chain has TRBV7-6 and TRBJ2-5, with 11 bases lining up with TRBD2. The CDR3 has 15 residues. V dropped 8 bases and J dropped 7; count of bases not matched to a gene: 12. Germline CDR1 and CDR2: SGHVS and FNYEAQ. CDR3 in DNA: TGTGCCAGCCTTCTAGGGACTAGCGGACCTTTGACCCAGTACTTC. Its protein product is CASLLGTSGPLTQYF. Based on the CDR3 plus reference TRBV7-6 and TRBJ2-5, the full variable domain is GAGVSQSPRYKVTKRGQDVALRCDPISGHVSLYWYRQALGQGPEFLTYFNYEAQQDKSGLPNDRFSAERPEGSISTLTIQRTEQRDSAMYRCASLLGTSGPLTQYFGPGTRLLVL.

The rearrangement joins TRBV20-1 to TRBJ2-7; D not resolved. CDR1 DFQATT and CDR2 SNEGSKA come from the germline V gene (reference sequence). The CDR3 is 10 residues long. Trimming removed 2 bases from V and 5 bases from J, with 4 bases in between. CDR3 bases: TGCAGTGCTAGATTTGACGAGCAGTACTTC. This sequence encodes CSARFDEQYF.

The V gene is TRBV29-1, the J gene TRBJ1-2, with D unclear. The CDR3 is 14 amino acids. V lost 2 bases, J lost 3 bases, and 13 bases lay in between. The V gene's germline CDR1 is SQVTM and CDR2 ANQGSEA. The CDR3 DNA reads TGCAGCGTTGAACTGGAGGGAGGGTACTATGGCTACACCTTC. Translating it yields CSVELEGGYYGYTF. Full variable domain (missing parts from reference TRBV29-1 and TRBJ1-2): SAVISQKPSRDICQRGTSLTIQCQVDSQVTMMFWYRQQPGQSLTLIATANQGSEATYESGFVIDKFPISRPNLTFSTLTVSNMSPEDSSIYLCSVELEGGYYGYTFGSGTRLTVV.

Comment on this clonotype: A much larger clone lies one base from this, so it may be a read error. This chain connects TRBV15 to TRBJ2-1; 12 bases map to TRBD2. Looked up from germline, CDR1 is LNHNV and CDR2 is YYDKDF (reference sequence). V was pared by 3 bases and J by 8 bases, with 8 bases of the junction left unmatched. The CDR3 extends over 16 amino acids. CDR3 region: CATSSRGLAGLYEQFF. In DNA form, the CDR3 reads TGTGCCACCAGCAGTCGGGGACTAGCGGGCTTGTATGAGCAGTTCTTC.

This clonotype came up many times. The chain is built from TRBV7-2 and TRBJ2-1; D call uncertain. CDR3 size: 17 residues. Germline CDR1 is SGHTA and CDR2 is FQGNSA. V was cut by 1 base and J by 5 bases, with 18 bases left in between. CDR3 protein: CASSLGPTVTPDNEQFF. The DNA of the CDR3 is TGTGCCAGCAGCTTAGGCCCCACAGTGACCCCAGACAATGAGCAGTTCTTC.

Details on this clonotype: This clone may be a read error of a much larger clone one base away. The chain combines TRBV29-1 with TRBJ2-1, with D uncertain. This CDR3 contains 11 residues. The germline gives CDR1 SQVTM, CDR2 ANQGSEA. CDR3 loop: CSVDGFNGQFF. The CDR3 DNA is TGCAGCGTGGACGGTTTCAATGGGCAGTTCTTC.

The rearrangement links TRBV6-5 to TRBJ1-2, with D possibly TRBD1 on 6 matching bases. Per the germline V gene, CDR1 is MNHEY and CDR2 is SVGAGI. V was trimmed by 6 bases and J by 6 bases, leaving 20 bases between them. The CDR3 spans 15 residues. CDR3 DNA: TGTGCCAGCAGACACTACAGGGCCCGTTTAGATGGCTACACCTTC. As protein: CASRHYRARLDGYTF.

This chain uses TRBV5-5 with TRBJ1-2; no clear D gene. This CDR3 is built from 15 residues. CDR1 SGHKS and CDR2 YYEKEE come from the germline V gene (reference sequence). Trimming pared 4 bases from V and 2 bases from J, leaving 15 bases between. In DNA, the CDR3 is TGTGCCAGCAGCCCGCTTTCTGCCGTAAACTATGGCTACACCTTC. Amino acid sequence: CASSPLSAVNYGYTF.

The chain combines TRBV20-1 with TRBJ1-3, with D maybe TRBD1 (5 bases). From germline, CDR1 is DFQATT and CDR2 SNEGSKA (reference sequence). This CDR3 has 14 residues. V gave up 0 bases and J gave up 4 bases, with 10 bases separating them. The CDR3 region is CSARDQGPGNTIYF. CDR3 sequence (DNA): TGCAGTGCTAGAGATCAGGGACCCGGAAACACCATATATTTT.

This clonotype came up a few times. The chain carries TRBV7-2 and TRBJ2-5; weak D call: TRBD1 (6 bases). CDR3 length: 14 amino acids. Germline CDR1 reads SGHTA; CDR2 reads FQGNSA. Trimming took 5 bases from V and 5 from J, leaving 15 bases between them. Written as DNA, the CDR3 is TGTGCCAGCAGCCCGGCAGGGCAGGGGGAGACCCAGTACTTC. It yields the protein CASSPAGQGETQYF.

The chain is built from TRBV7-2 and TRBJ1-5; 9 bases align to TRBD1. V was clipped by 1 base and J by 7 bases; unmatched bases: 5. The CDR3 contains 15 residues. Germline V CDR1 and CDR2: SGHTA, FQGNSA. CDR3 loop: CASSLGGQGLQPQHF. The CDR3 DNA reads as TGTGCCAGCAGCTTAGGGGGACAGGGATTGCAGCCCCAGCATTTT.